The TCR beta chain described here comes from a study of cytotoxic CD8 clonotypes in ibrutinib-treated CLL. Whole-study findings and limits: Increased clonality at ibrutinib response gave way to a return toward baseline at progression. Clonality correlated strongly with circulating CD8+ T cells and exceeded age-matched healthy donors at baseline.

As concerns this clone: What it binds is unknown.

T cells were sequenced at a targeted depth of 1 in 200,000 to 1 in 1 million. TCRdb's copy holds only in-frame clones and misses some; the assay was immunoSEQ multiplex PCR. Seen here are 73,000 or so clones, about 64% observed once, and the top ten hold around 5.8%. Trimming removed 6 bases at V and 6 bases at J, with 6 bases between. This CDR3 has 11 residues. Germline assignment: CDR1 SGHTS and CDR2 YDEGEE. Here the sequenced sample was PBMCs, taken after 12 months of ibrutinib treatment. The chain links TRBV5-8 to TRBJ2-2; D unresolved. This clonotype was obtained from a human donor with chronic lymphocytic leukemia. In nucleotides, the CDR3 is TGTGCCAGCACCTGGGCCGGGGAGCTGTTTTTT. This translates into CASTWAGELFF.